What follows are 7 T cell receptor beta chains derived from one specimen sequenced in a study of blood T cell repertoires in COVID-19. TCRdb's copy holds only in-frame clones and misses some; the assay was immunoSEQ multiplex PCR. The data hold 85,000 to 120,000 clones, with approximately 84% observed a single time. Sequencing was carried out using peripheral blood. The receptors here all came from a man aged 35 to 55 with active or convalescent COVID-19.

This sequence joins TRBV12-5 and TRBJ2-2; 7 bases agree with TRBD1. Losses at the gene ends were 1 base for V and 3 bases for J; bases not matched to a gene: 11. Germline-derived CDR1 and CDR2 are LGHNT and FRNRAP. This CDR3 has 18 amino acids. CDR3 amino acids: CASGLAPLGQVYTGELFF. The CDR3 DNA is TGTGCTAGTGGTTTGGCCCCCCTAGGACAGGTTTACACCGGGGAGCTGTTTTTT.

This clone has only one observation. The V and J genes are TRBV30 and TRBJ1-3, with D tentatively TRBD1 (5 bases). CDR3 length: 15 amino acids. V lost 0 bases and J 0 bases, leaving 9 bases between the germline ends. CDR1 and CDR2 (germline): GTSNPN, SVGIG (reference sequence). The CDR3 loop is CAWSVFQGSGNTIYF. In nucleotides, the CDR3 is TGTGCCTGGAGTGTATTCCAGGGCTCTGGAAACACCATATATTTT.

The chain uses TRBV7-8 and TRBJ1-5; D perhaps matches TRBD1 (6 bases). Germline CDR1 reads SGHVS; CDR2 reads FQNEAQ. V was shortened by 5 bases and J by 3 bases, with 11 bases between the two germline ends. The CDR3 sequence is 14 residues long. CDR3 in DNA: TGTGCCAGCAGCCCGACAGGCCACAATCAGCCCCAGCATTTT. Translated, it gives CASSPTGHNQPQHF.

The genes are TRBV14 and TRBJ2-7; the D gene is possibly TRBD1 (6 bases). The germline gives CDR1 SGHDN, CDR2 FVKESK. The ends were cut back, 3 bases at V and 2 bases at J, with 17 bases in the middle. The CDR3 is 16 residues long. CDR3 sequence: CASSQSVGALPYEQYF. The CDR3 nucleotides are TGTGCCAGCAGCCAGTCAGTGGGGGCCCTTCCCTACGAGCAGTACTTC.

This chain links TRBV27 with TRBJ2-1; 7 bases are a match to TRBD1. The CDR3 is 17 amino acids. CDR1 is MNHEY, CDR2 SMNVEV, per germline (reference sequence). Losses at the gene ends were 6 bases for V and 6 bases for J; bases not matched to a gene: 17. CDR3 bases: TGTGCCAGCAGCCGGCAACAGGGGACACAAGGTCCCAATGAGCAGTTCTTC. This codes for CASSRQQGTQGPNEQFF.

The chain links TRBV9 to TRBJ1-3; D is possibly TRBD1 (5 bases). The CDR3 consists of 17 residues. The V end was cut by 0 bases, the J end by 4 bases, with 17 bases between. Germline-derived CDR1 and CDR2 are SGDLS and YYNGEE. This CDR3 is CASSVEGQGDSGNTIYF. CDR3 in DNA: TGTGCCAGCAGCGTAGAGGGTCAAGGGGATTCCGGAAACACCATATATTTT.

The chain is built from TRBV19 and TRBJ1-4, with 7 bases that match TRBD1. CDR3 length: 14 amino acids. V lost 3 bases and J lost 7; bases outside the gene matches: 5. Germline CDR1 LNHDA, CDR2 SQIVND (reference sequence). Written as DNA, the CDR3 is TGTGCCAGTAGTATCCTCGGGACAGTTGAAAAACTGTTTTTT. Its protein is CASSILGTVEKLFF. Together with reference TRBV19 and TRBJ1-4, the CDR3 gives the full variable domain: DGGITQSPKYLFRKEGQNVTLSCEQNLNHDAMYWYRQDPGQGLRLIYYSQIVNDFQKGDIAEGYSVSREKKESFPLTVTSAQKNPTAFYLCASSILGTVEKLFFGSGTQLSVL.